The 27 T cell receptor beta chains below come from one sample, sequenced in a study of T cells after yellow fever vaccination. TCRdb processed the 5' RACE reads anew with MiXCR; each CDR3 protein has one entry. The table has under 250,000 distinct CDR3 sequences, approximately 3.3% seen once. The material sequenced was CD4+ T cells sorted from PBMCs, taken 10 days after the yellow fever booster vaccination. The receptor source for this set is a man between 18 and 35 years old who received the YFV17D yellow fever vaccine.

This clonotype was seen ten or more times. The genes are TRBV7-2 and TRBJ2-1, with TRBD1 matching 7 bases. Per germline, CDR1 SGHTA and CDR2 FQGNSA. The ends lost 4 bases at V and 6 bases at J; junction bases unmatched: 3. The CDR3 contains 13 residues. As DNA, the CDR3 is TGTGCCAGCAGCTCCCGGGACAGCAATGAGCAGTTCTTC. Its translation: CASSSRDSNEQFF.

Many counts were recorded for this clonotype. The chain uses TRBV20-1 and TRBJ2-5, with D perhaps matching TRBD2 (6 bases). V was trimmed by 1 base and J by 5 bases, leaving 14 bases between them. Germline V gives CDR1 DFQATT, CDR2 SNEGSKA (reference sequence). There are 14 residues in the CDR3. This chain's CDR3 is CSARVLGGRETQYF. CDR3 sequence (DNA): TGCAGTGCTAGAGTGCTCGGGGGTCGGGAGACCCAGTACTTC.

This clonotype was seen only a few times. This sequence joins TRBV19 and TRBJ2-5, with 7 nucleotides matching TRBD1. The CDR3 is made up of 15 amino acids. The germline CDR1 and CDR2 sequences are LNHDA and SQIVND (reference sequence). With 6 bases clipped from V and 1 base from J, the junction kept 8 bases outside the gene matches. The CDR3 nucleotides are TGTGCCAGTAGGCTACAGGGGCTCAGCCAAGAGACCCAGTACTTC. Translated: CASRLQGLSQETQYF.

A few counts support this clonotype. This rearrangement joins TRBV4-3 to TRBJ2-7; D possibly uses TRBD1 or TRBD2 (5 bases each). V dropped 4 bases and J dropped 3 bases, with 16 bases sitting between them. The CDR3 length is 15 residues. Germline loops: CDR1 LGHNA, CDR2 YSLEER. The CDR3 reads CASSPQGEGGYEQYF. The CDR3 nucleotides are TGCGCCAGCAGCCCTCAAGGGGAAGGAGGCTACGAGCAGTACTTC.

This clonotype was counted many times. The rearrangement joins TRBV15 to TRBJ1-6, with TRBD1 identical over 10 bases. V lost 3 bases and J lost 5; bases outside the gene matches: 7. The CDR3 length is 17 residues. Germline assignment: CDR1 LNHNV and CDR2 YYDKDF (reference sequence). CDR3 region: CATSSETGGFDNSPLHF. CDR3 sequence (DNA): TGTGCCACCAGCAGCGAGACAGGGGGCTTCGATAATTCACCCCTCCACTTT.

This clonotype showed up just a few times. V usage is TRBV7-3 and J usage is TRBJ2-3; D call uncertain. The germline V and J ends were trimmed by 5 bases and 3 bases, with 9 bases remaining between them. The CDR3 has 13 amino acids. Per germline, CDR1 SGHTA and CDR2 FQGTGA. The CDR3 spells CASSNGPTDTQYF. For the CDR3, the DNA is TGTGCCAGCAGCAATGGACCGACAGATACGCAGTATTTT. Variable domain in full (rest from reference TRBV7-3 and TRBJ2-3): GAGVSQTPSNKVTEKGKYVELRCDPISGHTALYWYRQSLGQGPEFLIYFQGTGAADDSGLPNDRFFAVRPEGSVSTLKIQRTERGDSAVYLCASSNGPTDTQYFGPGTRLTVL.

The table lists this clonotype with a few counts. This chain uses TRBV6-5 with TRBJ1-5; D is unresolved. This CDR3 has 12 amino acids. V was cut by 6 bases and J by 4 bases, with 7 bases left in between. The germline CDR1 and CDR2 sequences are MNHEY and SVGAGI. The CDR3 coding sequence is TGTGCCAGCAGGGCCGGAAATCAGCCCCAGCATTTT. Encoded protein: CASRAGNQPQHF.

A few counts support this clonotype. The CDR3 protein is CASSHARGRMRGFSTDTQYF. The DNA for the CDR3 is TGTGCCAGCAGCCACGCCCGCGGTAGGATGCGGGGTTTTAGCACAGATACGCAGTATTTT. V is TRBV4-2 and J is TRBJ2-3, with D perhaps matching TRBD2 (6 bases). The CDR3 has 20 residues. Between the trimmed V and J ends, which lost 3 bases and 0 bases, there was a span of 25 bases. CDR1 and CDR2 from the germline V gene are LGHNA and YNFKEQ.

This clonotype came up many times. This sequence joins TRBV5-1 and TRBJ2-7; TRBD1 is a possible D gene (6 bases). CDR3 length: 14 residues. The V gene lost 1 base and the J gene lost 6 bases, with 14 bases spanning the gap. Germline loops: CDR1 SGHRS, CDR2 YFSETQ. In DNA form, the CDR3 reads TGCGCCAGCAGCTTGAGTCCAGGGGCCTCCGAGCAGTACTTC. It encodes CASSLSPGASEQYF.

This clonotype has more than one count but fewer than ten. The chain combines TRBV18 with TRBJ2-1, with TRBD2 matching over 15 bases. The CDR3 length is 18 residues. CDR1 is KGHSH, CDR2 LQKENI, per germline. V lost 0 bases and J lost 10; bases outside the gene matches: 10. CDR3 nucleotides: TGTGCCAGCTCACCACCGGGACTAGCGGGGGGCCCATTGGGGGAGCAGTTCTTC. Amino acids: CASSPPGLAGGPLGEQFF.

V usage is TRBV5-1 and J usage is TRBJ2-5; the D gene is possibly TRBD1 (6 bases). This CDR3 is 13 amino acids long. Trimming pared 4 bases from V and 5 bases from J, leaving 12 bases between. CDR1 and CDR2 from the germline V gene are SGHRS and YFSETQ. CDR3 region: CASSTGQRETQYF. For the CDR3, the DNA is TGCGCCAGCAGCACTGGACAGAGGGAGACCCAGTACTTC.

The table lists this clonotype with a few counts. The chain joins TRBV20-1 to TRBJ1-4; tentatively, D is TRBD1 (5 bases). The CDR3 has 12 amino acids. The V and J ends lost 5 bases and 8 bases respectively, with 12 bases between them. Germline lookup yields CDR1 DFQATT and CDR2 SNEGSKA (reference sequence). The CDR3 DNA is TGCAGTGCTCTTGGGAACAGGGAAAAACTGTTTTTT. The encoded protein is CSALGNREKLFF.

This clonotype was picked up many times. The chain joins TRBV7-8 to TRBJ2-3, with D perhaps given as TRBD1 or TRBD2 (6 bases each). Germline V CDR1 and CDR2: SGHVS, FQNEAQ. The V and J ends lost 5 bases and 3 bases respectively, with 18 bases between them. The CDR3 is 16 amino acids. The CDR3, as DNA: TGTGCCAGCAGCCCAAGACTAGGGGGGAGGACAGATACGCAGTATTTT. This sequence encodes CASSPRLGGRTDTQYF.

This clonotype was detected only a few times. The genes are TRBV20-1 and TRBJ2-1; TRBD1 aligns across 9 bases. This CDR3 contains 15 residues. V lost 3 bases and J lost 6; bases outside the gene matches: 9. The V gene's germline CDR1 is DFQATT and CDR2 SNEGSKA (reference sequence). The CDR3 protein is CSARGQGWLFNEQFF. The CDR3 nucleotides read TGCAGTGCTAGGGGACAGGGCTGGTTGTTCAATGAGCAGTTCTTC.

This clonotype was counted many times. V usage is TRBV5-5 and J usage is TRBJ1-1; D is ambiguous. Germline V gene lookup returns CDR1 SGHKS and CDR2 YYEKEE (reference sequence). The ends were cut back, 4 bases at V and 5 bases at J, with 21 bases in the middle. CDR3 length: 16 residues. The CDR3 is CASSLLLRAGRTEAFF. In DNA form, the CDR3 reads TGTGCCAGCAGCCTGCTCCTACGGGCTGGTCGTACTGAAGCTTTCTTT.

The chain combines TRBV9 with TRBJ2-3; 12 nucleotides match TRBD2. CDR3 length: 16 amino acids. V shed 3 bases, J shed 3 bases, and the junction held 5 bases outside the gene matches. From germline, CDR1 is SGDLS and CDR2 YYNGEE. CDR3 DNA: TGTGCCAGCAGCGCCGGGACTAGCGGGCGGACAGATACGCAGTATTTT. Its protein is CASSAGTSGRTDTQYF.

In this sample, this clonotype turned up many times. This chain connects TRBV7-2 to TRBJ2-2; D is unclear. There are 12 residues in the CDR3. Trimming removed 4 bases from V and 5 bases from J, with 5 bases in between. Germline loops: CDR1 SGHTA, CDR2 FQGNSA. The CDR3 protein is CASSSPTGELFF. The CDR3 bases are TGTGCCAGCAGCTCTCCAACCGGGGAGCTGTTTTTT.

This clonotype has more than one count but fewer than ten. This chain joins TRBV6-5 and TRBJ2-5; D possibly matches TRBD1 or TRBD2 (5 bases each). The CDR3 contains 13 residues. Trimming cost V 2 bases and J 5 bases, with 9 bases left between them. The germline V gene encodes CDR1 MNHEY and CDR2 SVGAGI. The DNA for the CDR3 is TGTGCCAGCAGTTACGTTTGGGGGGAGACCCAGTACTTC. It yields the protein CASSYVWGETQYF.

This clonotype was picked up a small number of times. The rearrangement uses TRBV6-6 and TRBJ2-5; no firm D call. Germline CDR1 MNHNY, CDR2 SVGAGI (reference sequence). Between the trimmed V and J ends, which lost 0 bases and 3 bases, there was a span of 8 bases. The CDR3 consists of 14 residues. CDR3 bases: TGTGCCAGCAGTTACTCCCAGCTGAAAGAGACCCAGTACTTC. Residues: CASSYSQLKETQYF.

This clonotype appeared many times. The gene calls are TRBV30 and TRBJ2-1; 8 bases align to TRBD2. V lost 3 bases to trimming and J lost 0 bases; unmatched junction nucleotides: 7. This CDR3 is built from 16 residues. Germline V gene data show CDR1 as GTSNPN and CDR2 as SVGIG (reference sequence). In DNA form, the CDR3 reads TGTGCCTGGAGCAGACCGGGACTAGACTCCTACAATGAGCAGTTCTTC. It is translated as CAWSRPGLDSYNEQFF.

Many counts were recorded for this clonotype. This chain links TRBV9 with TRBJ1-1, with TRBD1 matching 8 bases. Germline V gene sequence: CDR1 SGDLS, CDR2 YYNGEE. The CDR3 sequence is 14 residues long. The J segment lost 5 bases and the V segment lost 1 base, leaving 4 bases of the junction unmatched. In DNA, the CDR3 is TGTGCCAGCAGCGTACAGGGGGCGGGTACTGAAGCTTTCTTT. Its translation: CASSVQGAGTEAFF.

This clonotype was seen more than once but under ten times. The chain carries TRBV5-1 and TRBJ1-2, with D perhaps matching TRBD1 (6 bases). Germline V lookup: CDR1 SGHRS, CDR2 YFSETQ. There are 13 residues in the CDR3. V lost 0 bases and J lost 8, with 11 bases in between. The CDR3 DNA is TGCGCCAGCAGCTTGGTGGGACATGGGGGCTACACCTTC. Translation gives CASSLVGHGGYTF. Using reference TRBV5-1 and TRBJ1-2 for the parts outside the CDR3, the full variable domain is KAGVTQTPRYLIKTRGQQVTLSCSPISGHRSVSWYQQTPGQGLQFLFEYFSETQRNKGNFPGRFSGRQFSNSRSEMNVSTLELGDSALYLCASSLVGHGGYTFGSGTRLTVV.

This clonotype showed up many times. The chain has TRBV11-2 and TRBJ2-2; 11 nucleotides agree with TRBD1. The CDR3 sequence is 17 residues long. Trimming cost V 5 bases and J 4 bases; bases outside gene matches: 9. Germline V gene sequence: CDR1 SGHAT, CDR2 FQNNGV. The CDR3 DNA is TGTGCCAGCAGCGCGGACAGGGGGCTACTCATCACCGGGGAGCTGTTTTTT. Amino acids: CASSADRGLLITGELFF.

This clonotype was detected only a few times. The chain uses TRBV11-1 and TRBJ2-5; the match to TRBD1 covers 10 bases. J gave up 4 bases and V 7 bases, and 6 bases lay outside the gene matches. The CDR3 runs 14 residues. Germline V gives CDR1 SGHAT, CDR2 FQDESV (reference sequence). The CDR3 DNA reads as TGTGCCAGCAACTCCGGGACAGGGGTAGAGACCCAGTACTTC. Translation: CASNSGTGVETQYF.

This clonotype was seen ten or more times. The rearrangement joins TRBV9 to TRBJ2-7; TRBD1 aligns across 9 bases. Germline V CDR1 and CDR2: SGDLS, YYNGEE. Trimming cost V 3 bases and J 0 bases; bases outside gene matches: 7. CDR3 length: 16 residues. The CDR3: CASSGPRDRVSYEQYV. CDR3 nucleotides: TGTGCCAGCAGCGGGCCCCGGGACAGGGTCTCCTACGAGCAGTACGTC.

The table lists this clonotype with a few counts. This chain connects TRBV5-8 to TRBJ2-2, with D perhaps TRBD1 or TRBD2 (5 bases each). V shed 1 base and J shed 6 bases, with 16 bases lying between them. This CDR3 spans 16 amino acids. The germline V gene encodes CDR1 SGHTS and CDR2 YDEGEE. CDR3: CASSLNGWGSAGELFF. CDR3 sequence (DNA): TGTGCCAGCAGCTTGAACGGTTGGGGGTCGGCCGGGGAGCTGTTTTTT.

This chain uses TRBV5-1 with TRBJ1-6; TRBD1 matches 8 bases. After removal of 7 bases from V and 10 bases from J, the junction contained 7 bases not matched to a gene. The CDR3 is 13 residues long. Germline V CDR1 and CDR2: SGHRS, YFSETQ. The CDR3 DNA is TGCGCCAGCCATACAGGGGGAAACTCACCCCTCCACTTT. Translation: CASHTGGNSPLHF.